The entry that follows covers one T cell receptor beta chain sequence. Its antigen is as yet unknown. This specimen belongs to a study of cytomegalovirus exposure and HLA in healthy donors. General study findings and limits: As a later analysis revealed, the rate of TCR association differed by HLA locus, with DRB1 most and HLA-C fewest.

Vbeta (60) and Jbeta (13) primers were used in the PCR. Original handling: An analysis that came later counted 80 million or so unique TCR beta chains, some 11 million shared. The assay was immunoSEQ multiplex PCR, and TCRdb's table has in-frame clones only and misses some. V and J calls and clone size are copied from that table; D and trimming were computed from the DNA. The sample holds 150,000 to 200,000 clones, over 75% seen once. V was pared by 0 bases and J by 3 bases, with 9 bases between. The CDR3 loop spans 15 amino acids. Germline V lookup: CDR1 MNHEY, CDR2 SVGAGI. The J gene is TRBJ1-5, the V gene TRBV6-5; D unresolved. This receptor was taken from a woman in her forties or fifties in good health and CMV-seropositive. Input material: PBMCs. The CDR3, as DNA: TGTGCCAGCAGTTACTCGTTGTCAGTCAATCAGCCCCAGCATTTT. It translates to CASSYSLSVNQPQHF.